One and the same sample provided the 22 T cell receptor beta chains below, sequenced in a study of CD8 T cells in ankylosing spondylitis. TCRdb analysed the 5' RACE reads with MiXCR anew, one entry per CDR3 protein. The sample includes 150,000 to 200,000 distinct CDR3 sequences, around 13% of them seen just once. Source material: blood, either unsorted or a sorted T cell fraction (not recorded which). The origin of the receptors is a female donor with ankylosing spondylitis or in good health (not recorded which).

The chain carries TRBV12-3 or TRBV12-4 and TRBJ2-2; 12 nucleotides match TRBD2. The V segment lost 5 bases and the J segment 6 bases; nucleotides outside the gene matches: 4. This CDR3 contains 15 residues. The CDR3 region has the DNA TGTGCCAGCAGTCCTAGCGGGAGGGACTCCGGGGAGCTGTTTTTT. Its protein is CASSPSGRDSGELFF.

As concerns this clonotype: A clone one base away is much larger, so this may be a read error. V usage is TRBV28 and J usage is TRBJ1-6; no firm D call. Between the trimmed V and J ends, which lost 8 bases and 2 bases, there was a span of 13 bases. Germline CDR1 and CDR2: MDHEN and SYDVKM. The CDR3 spans 15 residues. CDR3 sequence: CASCGLRTYNSPLHF. In DNA form, the CDR3 reads TGTGCCAGCTGCGGACTGCGAACCTATAATTCACCCCTCCACTTT.

The chain combines TRBV12-3 or TRBV12-4 with TRBJ2-2, with TRBD2 as a possible D gene (5 bases). This CDR3 contains 15 residues. Deletions cut 2 bases from V and 6 bases from J, with 13 bases between. The CDR3 DNA reads TGTGCCAGCAGTTTACGTAGGGAGATTGCCGGGGAGCTGTTTTTT. Translating gives CASSLRREIAGELFF.

Of note for this clonotype: Possible read error: a much larger clone is one base away. The chain recombines TRBV7-2 with TRBJ2-5; a possible D gene is TRBD1 (6 bases). The CDR3 is made up of 17 amino acids. Per the germline V gene, CDR1 is SGHTA and CDR2 is FQGNSA. Here the CDR3 DNA reads TGTGCCAGCAGCACGCCCCGGGACAACCGGTACCATGAGACCCAGTACTTC. Its protein is CASSTPRDNRYHETQYF.

This clonotype came up a few times. This chain connects TRBV30 to TRBJ2-1; D is perhaps TRBD1 (6 bases). The CDR3 is 14 amino acids. Germline CDR1 reads GTSNPN; CDR2 reads SVGIG (reference sequence). The V end lost 3 bases, the J end lost 1 base, and 10 bases lay between the germline ends. CDR3 in amino acids: CAWRIQGSYNEQFF. Here the CDR3 DNA reads TGTGCCTGGAGGATACAGGGTTCCTACAATGAGCAGTTCTTC.

On this clonotype: A junction boundary mismatches the germline segment, possibly from a read error. The V and J genes are TRBV6-5 and TRBJ2-7; 9 nucleotides line up with TRBD1. The CDR3 extends over 16 amino acids. From germline, CDR1 is MNHEY and CDR2 SVGAGI. This CDR3 is CTSSLIPLTGGYEQYF. CDR3 nucleotides: TGTACCAGCAGTTTGATCCCCCTGACAGGGGGCTACGAGCAGTACTTC.

This clonotype was picked up many times. The V and J genes are TRBV25-1 and TRBJ2-3, with 11 nucleotides matching TRBD1. CDR1 and CDR2 (germline): MGHDK, SYGVNS. The CDR3 runs to 15 residues. Trimming at V came to 6 bases and at J to 2 bases, leaving 4 bases not matched to a gene. The CDR3 coding sequence is TGTGCCAGCAGCGAGGGACAGGGGGACACAGATACGCAGTATTTT. Protein sequence: CASSEGQGDTDTQYF.

This clonotype has at least ten counts. The rearrangement joins TRBV27 to TRBJ1-6, with 8 bases matching TRBD1. Germline V CDR1 and CDR2: MNHEY, SMNVEV (reference sequence). Trimming at V came to 9 bases and at J to 8 bases, leaving 12 bases not matched to a gene. This CDR3 is 15 amino acids long. The CDR3, as DNA: TGTGCCAGTTCTCAGGGGGCCGTTAGTCATTCACCCCTCCACTTT. Translating it yields CASSQGAVSHSPLHF.

Ten or more counts support this clonotype. The chain carries TRBV7-2 and TRBJ2-7; weak D call: TRBD1 (6 bases). Germline values: CDR1 SGHTA, CDR2 FQGNSA. This CDR3 has 14 residues. V was shortened by 5 bases and J by 5 bases, with 16 bases between the two germline ends. In DNA, the CDR3 is TGTGCCAGCAGCGTGGACAGAGGAAGCCACGAGCAGTACTTC. It specifies CASSVDRGSHEQYF.

This clonotype was counted ten times or more. This rearrangement joins TRBV20-1 to TRBJ2-1; a possible D gene is TRBD2 (6 bases). Germline CDR1 and CDR2: DFQATT and SNEGSKA (reference sequence). This CDR3 region has 13 residues. Trimming pared 1 base from V and 8 bases from J, leaving 12 bases between. The CDR3 spells CSARGLEEYEQFF. The CDR3 nucleotides read TGCAGTGCTAGAGGACTAGAGGAGTATGAGCAGTTCTTC.

This clonotype was recorded many times. This rearrangement joins TRBV20-1 to TRBJ2-7, with 7 bases fitting TRBD2. CDR3 size: 13 residues. Germline V gives CDR1 DFQATT, CDR2 SNEGSKA (reference sequence). Germline trimming cut 6 bases from V and 2 bases from J; bases unmatched to any gene: 7. The CDR3: CSARDYRTYEQYF. The CDR3 DNA follows: TGCAGTGCACGGGACTATCGAACCTACGAGCAGTACTTC.

This clonotype came up many times. The chain recombines TRBV12-5 with TRBJ1-2, with TRBD1 as a possible D gene (5 bases). The V and J ends lost 6 bases and 4 bases respectively, with 18 bases between them. Germline V CDR1 and CDR2: LGHNT, FRNRAP. There are 15 residues in the CDR3. This CDR3 reads CASGLSRASGYGYTF. The CDR3 nucleotides are TGTGCTAGTGGCCTCTCCAGGGCCTCGGGCTATGGCTACACCTTC.

As for this clonotype: At one boundary the junction diverges from the germline segment, which might be a read error. This chain joins TRBV4-2 and TRBJ2-7, with a tentative D call TRBD1 (6 bases). In germline, CDR1 is LGHNA, CDR2 YNFKEQ. The CDR3 contains 15 residues. CDR3 bases: TGTGCCAACAGCCAAGTGGAAGGGGGTTCCTACGAGCAGTACTTC. Translated: CANSQVEGGSYEQYF.

This clonotype was counted many times. The chain is built from TRBV27 and TRBJ1-6; TRBD1 agrees at 10 bases. The CDR3 length is 15 residues. V was pared by 5 bases and J by 10 bases, with 8 bases of the junction left unmatched. Germline values: CDR1 MNHEY, CDR2 SMNVEV (reference sequence). CDR3: CASSPGTGAGSPLHF. In DNA, the CDR3 is TGTGCCAGCAGTCCGGGGACAGGGGCTGGGTCACCCCTCCACTTT.

This clonotype showed up many times. The rearrangement joins TRBV7-6 to TRBJ1-4; D is uncertain. CDR1 SGHVS and CDR2 FNYEAQ come from the germline V gene. V was shortened by 1 base and J by 7 bases, with 4 bases between the two germline ends. CDR3 length equals 12 residues. DNA of the CDR3: TGTGCCAGCAGCTTAGATGGTGAAAAACTGTTTTTT. Translating gives CASSLDGEKLFF. Using reference TRBV7-6 and TRBJ1-4 for the parts outside the CDR3, the full variable domain is GAGVSQSPRYKVTKRGQDVALRCDPISGHVSLYWYRQALGQGPEFLTYFNYEAQQDKSGLPNDRFSAERPEGSISTLTIQRTEQRDSAMYRCASSLDGEKLFFGSGTQLSVL.

The chain carries TRBV12-3 or TRBV12-4 and TRBJ1-2; tentative D call: TRBD1 (6 bases). V was trimmed by 11 bases and J by 4 bases, leaving 20 bases between them. This CDR3 is 14 amino acids long. The CDR3 protein is CACEGGQTGYGYTF. In DNA, the CDR3 is TGTGCCTGCGAGGGGGGCCAGACGGGCTATGGCTACACCTTC.

This clonotype showed up just a few times. The chain is built from TRBV5-1 and TRBJ2-3; D might be TRBD1 or TRBD2, each matching 5 bases. V was clipped by 7 bases and J by 0 bases, with 15 bases between them. From germline, CDR1 is SGHRS and CDR2 YFSETQ. The CDR3 contains 15 residues. CDR3 region: CASRLSGLSTDTQYF. In nucleotides, the CDR3 is TGCGCCAGCCGGCTTTCGGGGCTAAGCACAGATACGCAGTATTTT. The full variable domain, with the rest looked up from reference TRBV5-1 and TRBJ2-3, is KAGVTQTPRYLIKTRGQQVTLSCSPISGHRSVSWYQQTPGQGLQFLFEYFSETQRNKGNFPGRFSGRQFSNSRSEMNVSTLELGDSALYLCASRLSGLSTDTQYFGPGTRLTVL.

This clonotype has at least ten counts. The gene calls are TRBV29-1 and TRBJ1-1; D is ambiguous. V was trimmed by 2 bases and J by 0 bases, leaving 10 bases between them. Per the germline V gene, CDR1 is SQVTM and CDR2 is ANQGSEA. This CDR3 spans 14 amino acids. CDR3 coding DNA: TGCAGCGTTGAACCCCCCCTATTGAACACTGAAGCTTTCTTT. Amino acids: CSVEPPLLNTEAFF.

This clonotype occurred once. The junction shows a germline mismatch at one end, possibly a read error. V usage is TRBV18 and J usage is TRBJ2-7; D is perhaps TRBD1 (5 bases). The V gene's germline CDR1 is KGHSH and CDR2 LQKENI. The CDR3 sequence is 14 residues long. The CDR3 DNA sequence: TGTGCCAACTCACCGACAGACACTACACACGAGCAGTACTTC. This encodes CANSPTDTTHEQYF. Full variable domain (missing parts from reference TRBV18 and TRBJ2-7): NAGVMQNPRHLVRRRGQEARLRCSPMKGHSHVYWYRQLPEEGLKFMVYLQKENIIDESGMPKERFSAEFPKEGPSILRIQQVVRGDSAAYFCANSPTDTTHEQYFGPGTRLTVT.

The table lists this clonotype with many counts. The chain uses TRBV7-9 and TRBJ2-1, with a tentative D call TRBD1 (5 bases). The germline V gene has CDR1 SEHNR and CDR2 FQNEAQ (reference sequence). This CDR3 comprises 14 residues. The V end was cut by 5 bases, the J end by 8 bases, with 16 bases between. CDR3 region: CASSNTATTDEQFF. DNA for the CDR3: TGTGCCAGCAGCAACACCGCAACGACAGATGAGCAGTTCTTC.

The table lists this clonotype with many counts. The rearrangement uses TRBV6-1 and TRBJ1-5; TRBD1 matches at 7 bases. The germline V gene encodes CDR1 MNHNS and CDR2 SASEGT. The V and J ends lost 6 bases and 5 bases, in that order; junction bases with no gene match: 7. The CDR3 covers 14 residues. CDR3 protein: CASSLQGPDQPQHF. For the CDR3, the DNA is TGTGCCAGCAGCCTACAGGGGCCGGATCAGCCCCAGCATTTT.

The chain combines TRBV12-3 or TRBV12-4 with TRBJ2-1, with D hard to call. This CDR3 contains 16 residues. V lost 6 bases and J lost 0, with 15 bases in between. In DNA form, the CDR3 reads TGTGCCAGCAGCGTTCACTCCTCTAGCTCCTACAATGAGCAGTTCTTC. It yields the protein CASSVHSSSSYNEQFF.